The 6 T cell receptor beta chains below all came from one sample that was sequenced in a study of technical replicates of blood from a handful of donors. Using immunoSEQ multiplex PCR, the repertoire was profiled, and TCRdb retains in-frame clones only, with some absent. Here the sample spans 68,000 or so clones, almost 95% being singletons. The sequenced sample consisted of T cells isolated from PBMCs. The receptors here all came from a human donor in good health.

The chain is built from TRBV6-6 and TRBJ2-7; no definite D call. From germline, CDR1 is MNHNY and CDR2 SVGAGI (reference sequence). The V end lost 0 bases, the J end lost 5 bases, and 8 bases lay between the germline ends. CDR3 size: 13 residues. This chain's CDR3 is CASSYSWADEQYF. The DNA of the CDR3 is TGTGCCAGCAGTTACTCTTGGGCAGACGAGCAGTACTTC.

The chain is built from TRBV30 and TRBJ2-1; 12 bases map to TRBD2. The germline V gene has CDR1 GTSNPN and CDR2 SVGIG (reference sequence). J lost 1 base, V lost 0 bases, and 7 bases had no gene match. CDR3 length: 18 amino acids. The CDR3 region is CAWSVLRLAGASYNEQFF. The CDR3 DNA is TGTGCCTGGAGTGTACTGCGACTAGCGGGAGCGTCCTACAATGAGCAGTTCTTC.

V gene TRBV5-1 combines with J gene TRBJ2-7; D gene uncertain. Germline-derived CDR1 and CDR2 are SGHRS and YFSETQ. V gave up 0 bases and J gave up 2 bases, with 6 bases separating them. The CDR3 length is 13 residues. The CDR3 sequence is CASSLAQTYEQYF. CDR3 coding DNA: TGCGCCAGCAGCTTGGCCCAAACCTACGAGCAGTACTTC.

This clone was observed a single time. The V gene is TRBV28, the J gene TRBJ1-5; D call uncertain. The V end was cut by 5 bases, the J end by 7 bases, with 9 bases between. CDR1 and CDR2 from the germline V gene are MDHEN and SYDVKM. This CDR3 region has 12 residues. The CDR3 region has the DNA TGTGCCAGCAGTCTCAGGTTGCAGCCCCAGCATTTT. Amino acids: CASSLRLQPQHF. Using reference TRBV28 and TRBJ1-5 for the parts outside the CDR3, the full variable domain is DVKVTQSSRYLVKRTGEKVFLECVQDMDHENMFWYRQDPGLGLRLIYFSYDVKMKEKGDIPEGYSVSREKKERFSLILESASTNQTSMYLCASSLRLQPQHFGDGTRLSIL.

The CDR3 DNA reads as TGTGCCAGTGCTCCGGGGGACACTGAAGCTTTCTTT. Protein: CASAPGDTEAFF. The rearrangement links TRBV19 to TRBJ1-1; D is possibly TRBD1 (5 bases). The germline V gene has CDR1 LNHDA and CDR2 SQIVND (reference sequence). Trimming stripped 8 bases from V and 3 bases from J, with 10 bases between. This CDR3 comprises 12 residues.

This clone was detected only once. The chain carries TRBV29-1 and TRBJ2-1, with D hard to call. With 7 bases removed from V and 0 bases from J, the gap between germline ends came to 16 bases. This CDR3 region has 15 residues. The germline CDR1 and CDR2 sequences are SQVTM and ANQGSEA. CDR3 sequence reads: CSAITGPSSYNEQFF. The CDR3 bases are TGCAGCGCCATTACCGGTCCTAGCTCCTACAATGAGCAGTTCTTC.